This TCR beta chain was captured in a study of blood T cell repertoires in COVID-19. About the research overall: COVID-19 samples collected from the United States, Italy and Spain covered acute and convalescent phases. Sample material is recorded as cDNA or gDNA derived from T cells, B-cell-depleted T cells, or PBMCs.

Germline V lookup: CDR1 LNHDA, CDR2 SQIVND (reference sequence). V lost 0 bases and J lost 6; bases outside the gene matches: 4. This CDR3 has 17 residues. The authors' processing: The authors estimated nucleated cell counts from reference gene primer amplification. Method: immunoSEQ multiplex PCR; TCRdb's copy keeps in-frame clones and lacks some. D and trimming come from the DNA, and the V and J calls and clone size come from that table. Of some 200,000 clones in the sample, around 86% were seen once. This chain connects TRBV19 to TRBJ2-1, with 14 bases aligning to TRBD2. This TCR was sampled from a man older than 75 with acute or convalescent COVID-19. The specimen sequenced was peripheral blood. CDR3 residues: CASSIDGTSGRSNEQFF. In DNA, the CDR3 is TGTGCCAGTAGTATAGATGGGACTAGCGGGAGAAGCAATGAGCAGTTCTTC.